This is a list of T cell receptor beta chains from one sample in a study of CD8 T cells in ankylosing spondylitis. TCRdb redid the calling of the 5' RACE reads with MiXCR, one entry per CDR3 protein. Among some 130,000 distinct CDR3 sequences listed, roughly 18% were seen once. The sequenced material came from blood, either unsorted or a sorted T cell fraction (not recorded which). The source is a male donor with ankylosing spondylitis. Each CDR3 is given with its conserved first and last residue. D genes are given only for firm matches. Size is stated for part of the rows, as once, few or many counts, or as a class when the clone is expanded.

CDR3 protein	CDR3 DNA	V gene	clone size	J gene	D gene
CASSLGTSVSYEQYF	TGTGCCAGCAGTTTAGGGACTAGCGTCTCCTACGAGCAGTACTTC	TRBV27	.	TRBJ2-7	TRBD2
CASSQGPAVPNNEQFF	TGCGCCAGCAGCCAAGGCCCTGCCGTGCCTAACAATGAGCAGTTCTTC	TRBV4-1	few	TRBJ2-1	.
CASSFPLGDSPLHF	TGTGCCAGCAGCTTCCCCTTAGGGGATTCACCCCTCCACTTT	TRBV7-2	few	TRBJ1-6	.
CASSLGRGLVAGELFF	TGTGCCAGCAGCTTGGGAAGAGGACTAGTCGCCGGGGAGCTGTTTTTT	TRBV7-9	.	TRBJ2-2	TRBD2
CASSSQGRGYGYTF	TGCGCCAGCAGCTCTCAGGGAAGGGGCTATGGCTACACCTTC	TRBV5-1	many	TRBJ1-2	.
CSAMGQLGANTEAFF	TGCAGCGCGATGGGACAGCTGGGGGCGAACACTGAAGCTTTCTTT	TRBV29-1	.	TRBJ1-1	TRBD1
CASSPPGTMNTEAFF	TGTGCCAGCAGTCCCCCCGGGACAATGAACACTGAAGCTTTCTTT	TRBV27	few	TRBJ1-1	.
CASSLNDRATEAFF	TGTGCCAGCAGTTTAAATGACAGGGCCACTGAAGCTTTCTTT	TRBV27	.	TRBJ1-1	TRBD1
CASSPPSGNTGELFF	TGTGCCAGCAGCCCCCCAAGCGGGAACACCGGGGAGCTGTTTTTT	TRBV12-3/TRBV12-4	few	TRBJ2-2	.
CSVERALGQGTDTQYF	TGCAGCGTTGAAAGAGCCCTCGGACAGGGGACAGATACGCAGTATTTT	TRBV29-1	many	TRBJ2-3	TRBD1
CASSKRQGASVGNYTF	TGTGCCAGCAGCAAACGTCAGGGGGCCTCCGTCGGGAACTACACCTTC	TRBV6-1	.	TRBJ1-2	TRBD1
CSVARDTNEQFF	TGCAGCGTTGCCCGGGACACCAATGAGCAGTTCTTC	TRBV29-1	.	TRBJ2-1	.
CASSPVAGGGPNEQFF	TGTGCCAGCAGTCCCGTAGCTGGGGGAGGGCCGAATGAGCAGTTCTTC	TRBV6-4	.	TRBJ2-1	TRBD2
CSATTIRDSYEQYF	TGCAGCGCCACCACGATCCGGGACAGCTACGAGCAGTACTTC	TRBV29-1	few	TRBJ2-7	TRBD1
CASSQFHPNYEQYF	TGTGCCAGCAGCCAATTCCATCCGAACTACGAGCAGTACTTC	TRBV4-2	few	TRBJ2-7	.
CASSQVQGDEKLFF	TGTGCCAGCTCACAGGTCCAGGGGGATGAAAAACTGTTTTTT	TRBV18	once	TRBJ1-4	TRBD1
CASSLYFSDNEQFF	TGCGCCAGCAGCTTGTATTTCAGTGACAATGAGCAGTTCTTC	TRBV5-1	few	TRBJ2-1	.
CASSERHGTSTDTQYF	TGTGCCAGCAGTGAGAGGCACGGGACTAGCACAGATACGCAGTATTTT	TRBV6-4	.	TRBJ2-3	.
CASSLERGTYEQYF	TGTGCCAGCAGCCTGGAGAGGGGAACCTACGAGCAGTACTTC	TRBV7-2	.	TRBJ2-7	.
CSVGSQGGELFF	TGCAGCGTTGGATCTCAGGGCGGGGAGCTGTTTTTT	TRBV29-1	many	TRBJ2-2	.
CASRGGGLEAFF	TGTGCCAGCAGGGGGGGTGGTCTTGAAGCTTTCTTT	TRBV27	few	TRBJ1-1	.
CASSQGLAGDEQFF	TGTGCCAGCAGCCAGGGACTAGCGGGAGATGAGCAGTTCTTC	TRBV7-8	.	TRBJ2-1	TRBD2